This is a list of T cell receptor beta chains from one sample in a study of T-cell memory formation after mild COVID-19. TCRdb analysed the 5' RACE reads with MiXCR anew, one entry per CDR3 protein. Counted here are about 310,000 distinct CDR3 sequences, around 15% occurring once; the ten biggest clones make up around 23%. The sample taken for sequencing was PBMCs or a T cell subset sorted from them (not recorded which). These receptor sequences come from a young man who had mild COVID-19 (a few samples of this study predate the infection). Cell type and time point are not known. The CDR3 runs from the conserved cysteine through the conserved F or W. The D gene is left open where the match is weak. The size entry is marked missing in some rows and otherwise reads once, few, many or a size class.

CDR3nt	CDR3aa	abundance	d_gene	v_gene	j_gene
TGTGCCAGCACCATGGGGGGGAATACGCAGTATTTT	CASTMGGNTQYF	-	TRBD2	TRBV12-3/TRBV12-4	TRBJ2-3
TGTGCCAGCAGCCAAACCCTGGTCAGGGGCGCCGGGGAGCTGTTTTTT	CASSQTLVRGAGELFF	-	-	TRBV3-1	TRBJ2-2
TGTGCCAGCAGTTTCTCAACAGGGGTGCGACAGGTTGCAGCCAAAAACATTCAGTACTTC	CASSFSTGVRQVAAKNIQYF	-	TRBD1	TRBV6-6	TRBJ2-4
TGTGCCAGCAGCCGAACGCCCGGGGAGCTGTTTTTT	CASSRTPGELFF	-	-	TRBV7-3	TRBJ2-2
TGTGCCAGCAGCCAGGACCAGGACAGGGCAGGAACTGAAGCTTTCTTT	CASSQDQDRAGTEAFF	-	TRBD1	TRBV7-2	TRBJ1-1
TGTGCCAGCAGCTTCGGACCTCCGGGCAGGGCCGGAAACACCATATATTTT	CASSFGPPGRAGNTIYF	-	-	TRBV5-5	TRBJ1-3
TGTGCCAGCAGCCAAGATCTTAACCCGGCTGAAGCTTTCTTT	CASSQDLNPAEAFF	-	-	TRBV4-2	TRBJ1-1
TGCAGCGTTACCCAGGCGTACGGGGGGGACACTGAAGCTTTCTTT	CSVTQAYGGDTEAFF	-	-	TRBV29-1	TRBJ1-1
TGCAGTGTCCCTGACTTTTGGGACAGGGGCTATGGCTACACCTTC	CSVPDFWDRGYGYTF	-	TRBD1	TRBV20-1	TRBJ1-2
TGTGCCAGCAGCAGTGAGGGGTTCCAGCAGTACTTC	CASSSEGFQQYF	-	-	TRBV2	TRBJ2-7
TGTGCCAGCAGCCCCATACCGGGGATCGGTGAAAAACTGTTTTTT	CASSPIPGIGEKLFF	-	-	TRBV7-2	TRBJ1-4
TGTGCCAGCAGTCCCAGTTCTAACTATGGCTACACCTTC	CASSPSSNYGYTF	few	-	TRBV7-2	TRBJ1-2
TGCGCCAGCAGCTTGGAATGGGGGGCTGGGGCCAACGTCCTGACTTTC	CASSLEWGAGANVLTF	-	-	TRBV5-1	TRBJ2-6
TGTGCCAGCAGCTTAGTTGCCGTGGGGGCCCGTGAGCAGTTCTTC	CASSLVAVGAREQFF	many	-	TRBV7-8	TRBJ2-1
TGCAGCGTTGACCCGGGACAGGGCTACCGGCAGACCCAGTACTTC	CSVDPGQGYRQTQYF	few	TRBD1	TRBV29-1	TRBJ2-5
TGCGCCAGCAGCCAAGTCCCTATGGTCTCTGGAAACACCATATATTTT	CASSQVPMVSGNTIYF	-	-	TRBV4-1	TRBJ1-3
TGCAGTGCTAGAGAAAGGGGGACAGGAGCTGAAGCTTTCTTT	CSARERGTGAEAFF	few	TRBD1	TRBV20-1	TRBJ1-1
TGTGCCAGCAGTCCCCCCGGGGGGGCAGGTAACATTCAGTACTTC	CASSPPGGAGNIQYF	few	TRBD2	TRBV12-3/TRBV12-4	TRBJ2-4
TGTGCCAGCAGCCACGACCGGGACAGGGCCCGGCGAGAGACCCAGTACTTC	CASSHDRDRARRETQYF	-	TRBD1	TRBV3-1	TRBJ2-5
TGTGCCAGCAGCAGACTCGGACAGTCCCAACGGGAGCAGTACTTC	CASSRLGQSQREQYF	-	-	TRBV5-6	TRBJ2-7
TGCGCCAGCTGGATTTCCAGGGGGCTTGGAGAGACCCAGTACTTC	CASWISRGLGETQYF	-	TRBD1	TRBV5-1	TRBJ2-5
TGTGCCAGCAGTTACACAGGGACAGGGGTCTACACCTTC	CASSYTGTGVYTF	-	TRBD1	TRBV6-6	TRBJ1-2
TGCAGCGCCGGACAGGGGGCAGGAGATACGCAGTATTTT	CSAGQGAGDTQYF	-	TRBD1	TRBV29-1	TRBJ2-3
TGTGCCAGCAGCTCTTGGACTAGCGGGTTCACAGATACGCAGTATTTT	CASSSWTSGFTDTQYF	many	TRBD2	TRBV7-9	TRBJ2-3
TGTGCCAGCAGCGCACGCTGGAGCGTGAACACCGGGGAGCTGTTTTTT	CASSARWSVNTGELFF	few	-	TRBV9	TRBJ2-2
TGTGCCAGCAGCCAGGAATATAATTCACCCCTCCACTTT	CASSQEYNSPLHF	few	-	TRBV7-3	TRBJ1-6
TGTGCCAGCAGTACATGGGGGGGGAGCACTGAAGCTTTCTTT	CASSTWGGSTEAFF	-	-	TRBV6-5	TRBJ1-1
TGTGCCAGCAGCGCCCTGACAGGGTTGACGCAGTATTTT	CASSALTGLTQYF	-	TRBD1	TRBV9	TRBJ2-3
TGTGCCAGTAGTGGCTTTGAAGGCAACTACAATGAGCAGTTCTTC	CASSGFEGNYNEQFF	-	-	TRBV19	TRBJ2-1
TGTGCCAGCAGCTTTCAAGGGACGGGATACACTGAAGCTTTCTTT	CASSFQGTGYTEAFF	few	-	TRBV5-6	TRBJ1-1